Shown below are 9 T cell receptor beta chains from a single sample sequenced in a study of CD8 T cells in ankylosing spondylitis. Broader study findings: Seemingly characteristic of ankylosing spondylitis blood was a TCR beta motif consisting of eight highly homologous variants.

TCRdb fed the 5' RACE reads into MiXCR, producing one record per CDR3 protein. This table has about 510,000 distinct CDR3 sequences, 5.3% appearing once. Their antigens are not known. Sequencing used blood, either unsorted or a sorted T cell fraction (not recorded which). All receptors derive from a male donor with ankylosing spondylitis.

Many counts were recorded for this clonotype. The V gene is TRBV5-1, the J gene TRBJ2-2, with 8 bases identical to TRBD1. The V and J ends lost 5 bases and 7 bases, in that order; junction bases with no gene match: 7. Germline V gives CDR1 SGHRS, CDR2 YFSETQ. This CDR3 is 14 amino acids long. The CDR3 nucleotides are TGCGCCAGCAGGCCCGACAGGGGTGGCGGGGAGCTGTTTTTT. Encoded protein: CASRPDRGGGELFF.

This clonotype has a count of ten or more. The chain has TRBV7-2 and TRBJ2-4; tentatively, D is TRBD1 or TRBD2 (5 bases each). Trimming removed 1 base from V and 11 bases from J, with 9 bases in between. The CDR3 runs to 12 residues. Germline lookup yields CDR1 SGHTA and CDR2 FQGNSA. For the CDR3, the DNA is TGTGCCAGCAGCTTAGGGGGGATGGTTCAGTACTTC. It translates to CASSLGGMVQYF.

This clonotype was detected ten times or more. V usage is TRBV7-3 and J usage is TRBJ2-4; tentative D call: TRBD1 (5 bases). The germline gives CDR1 SGHTA, CDR2 FQGTGA. The CDR3 contains 15 residues. Trimming stripped 3 bases from V and 3 bases from J, with 12 bases between. The CDR3 sequence is CASSLTQDGKNIQYF. CDR3 sequence (DNA): TGTGCCAGCAGCTTGACACAGGATGGCAAAAACATTCAGTACTTC.

This clonotype was observed many times. The chain has TRBV30 and TRBJ2-7; perhaps D is TRBD1 or TRBD2 (6 bases each). Trimming took off 0 bases at V and 3 bases at J, with 12 bases between the two ends. In germline, CDR1 is GTSNPN, CDR2 SVGIG (reference sequence). CDR3 length: 14 amino acids. The CDR3 reads CAWSVKGGFYEQYF. CDR3 sequence (DNA): TGTGCCTGGAGTGTTAAAGGGGGGTTCTACGAGCAGTACTTC.

This clonotype was counted at least ten times. The chain has TRBV3-1 and TRBJ2-2, with D unclear. The CDR3 consists of 15 residues. V lost 3 bases and J lost 1, with 9 bases in between. In germline, CDR1 is LGHDT, CDR2 YNNKEL (reference sequence). Here the CDR3 reads CASSQGIRNTGELFF. Written as DNA, the CDR3 is TGTGCCAGCAGCCAGGGGATCCGGAACACCGGGGAGCTGTTTTTT.

This clonotype was detected a few times. J is TRBJ1-1 and V is TRBV18; no clear D. The germline V and J ends were trimmed by 6 bases and 4 bases, with 18 bases remaining between them. CDR3 length equals 15 residues. Looked up from germline, CDR1 is KGHSH and CDR2 is LQKENI. This chain's CDR3 is CASSPAGGLVTEAFF. Here the CDR3 DNA reads TGTGCCAGCTCCCCTGCGGGCGGGTTGGTCACTGAAGCTTTCTTT.

Concerning this clonotype itself: A much larger clone is a single base away; this may be a read error. This rearrangement joins TRBV4-2 to TRBJ1-2; 8 bases agree with TRBD1. After removal of 5 bases from V and 4 bases from J, the junction contained 6 bases not matched to a gene. The CDR3 loop spans 14 amino acids. Germline CDR1 reads LGHNA; CDR2 reads YNFKEQ. In nucleotides, the CDR3 is TGTGCCAGCAGCATACAGGGGGGAGGCTATGGCTACACCTTC. It translates to CASSIQGGGYGYTF.

This clonotype came up many times. V is TRBV6-2 or TRBV6-3 and J is TRBJ1-1; D is undetermined. Trimming stripped 6 bases from V and 8 bases from J, with 19 bases between. The CDR3 contains 14 residues. Germline values: CDR1 MNHEY, CDR2 SVGEGT. The CDR3, as DNA: TGTGCCAGCAGGGCTGGGCTTGAAACAGCCGAAGCTTTCTTT. Its protein is CASRAGLETAEAFF.

This clonotype was detected ten times or more. The rearrangement uses TRBV4-3 and TRBJ1-1, with 7 bases fitting TRBD1. Germline V gives CDR1 LGHNA, CDR2 YSLEER. Trimming cost V 5 bases and J 4 bases; bases outside gene matches: 16. The CDR3 runs to 17 residues. CDR3 sequence reads: CASSFGTVLGRSTEAFF. The CDR3 bases are TGCGCCAGCAGCTTCGGGACAGTTCTGGGCCGGAGCACTGAAGCTTTCTTT.